The 27 T cell receptor beta chains below were found in one sample sequenced in a study of blood T cell repertoires in COVID-19. Assay: immunoSEQ multiplex PCR; the TCRdb copy retains only in-frame clones and omits some. The repertoire holds under 300,000 clones, with over 75% as singletons. The material sequenced was peripheral blood. These receptors were obtained from a human donor in a cohort sampled during active COVID-19.

The chain has TRBV7-9 and TRBJ2-5; 12 bases match TRBD2. The CDR3 spans 17 residues. Looked up from germline, CDR1 is SEHNR and CDR2 is FQNEAQ (reference sequence). V lost 3 bases, J lost 5 bases, and 10 bases stayed unmatched. In DNA form, the CDR3 reads TGTGCCAGCAGCTTGGGACTAGCGGGCAGCAAGAGGGAGACCCAGTACTTC. Amino acid sequence: CASSLGLAGSKRETQYF.

This chain joins TRBV3-1 (or the pseudogene TRBV3-2) and TRBJ2-7, with 10 bases fitting TRBD2. Germline V gives CDR1 LGHDT, CDR2 YNNKEL (reference sequence). Trimming removed 6 bases from V and 10 bases from J; junction bases left unmatched: 12. The CDR3 is 14 residues long. In nucleotides, the CDR3 is TGTGCCAGCAGTTCACCGGGACTAGCGCGGGGACAGTACTTC. Its protein is CASSSPGLARGQYF.

V usage is TRBV3-1 (or the pseudogene TRBV3-2) and J usage is TRBJ1-2; D not certain. The CDR3 spans 14 residues. V was clipped by 4 bases and J by 5 bases, with 14 bases between them. CDR1 LGHDT and CDR2 YNNKEL come from the germline V gene (reference sequence). CDR3 nucleotides: TGTGCCAGCAGCCCGCGGGTGGAGAGATATGGCTACACCTTC. It codes for CASSPRVERYGYTF.

This rearrangement joins TRBV2 to TRBJ1-3; weak D call: TRBD1 (5 bases). Germline V gene lookup returns CDR1 SNHLY and CDR2 FYNNEI. CDR3 length: 15 residues. The V end was cut by 4 bases, the J end by 4 bases, with 14 bases between. The CDR3 protein is CASSGSRVWGNTIYF. CDR3 in DNA: TGTGCCAGCAGTGGGAGCAGGGTGTGGGGAAACACCATATATTTT.

This clone occurred once. This chain connects TRBV27 to TRBJ2-1; 7 bases align to TRBD1. Trimming removed 5 bases from V and 8 bases from J; junction bases left unmatched: 12. In germline, CDR1 is MNHEY, CDR2 SMNVEV (reference sequence). The CDR3 is 15 amino acids. Written as DNA, the CDR3 is TGTGCCAGCAGTCCGACAGGGTCAAATCGGGATGAGCAGTTCTTC. Translating it yields CASSPTGSNRDEQFF.

In its sample, this clone was seen a few times. CDR3 residues: CASRDRASYEQYF. The CDR3 DNA follows: TGTGCCAGCCGGGACAGGGCATCCTACGAGCAGTACTTC. The V gene is TRBV7-9, the J gene TRBJ2-7; TRBD1 matches at 9 bases. Germline trimming cut 8 bases from V and 1 base from J; bases unmatched to any gene: 3. CDR1 SEHNR and CDR2 FQNEAQ come from the germline V gene (reference sequence). The CDR3 has 13 amino acids.

This chain links TRBV6-5 with TRBJ1-5; tentatively, D is TRBD1 (5 bases). Germline lookup yields CDR1 MNHEY and CDR2 SVGAGI. V was trimmed by 6 bases and J by 6 bases, leaving 18 bases between them. The CDR3 length is 15 residues. In DNA form, the CDR3 reads TGTGCCAGCAGCCAGGGTTTGGTTTCTCTTCAGCCCCAGCATTTT. Its protein product is CASSQGLVSLQPQHF.

CDR3 sequence: CASSQDMTSGSYNEQFF. The CDR3 nucleotides read TGCGCCAGCAGCCAAGATATGACTAGCGGGAGTTACAATGAGCAGTTCTTC. The J gene is TRBJ2-1, the V gene TRBV4-1, with 12 bases lining up with TRBD2. The CDR3 covers 17 residues. The V and J ends lost 0 bases and 4 bases, in that order; junction bases with no gene match: 4. Germline lookup yields CDR1 MGHRA and CDR2 YSYEKL.

The sample holds a few counts of this clone. The chain has TRBV5-1 and TRBJ1-1; 10 bases agree with TRBD1. V shed 6 bases, J shed 5 bases, and the junction held 7 bases outside the gene matches. Germline V lookup: CDR1 SGHRS, CDR2 YFSETQ. The CDR3 has 14 amino acids. CDR3 DNA: TGCGCCAGCAATGACAGGGGGCCGGATACTGAAGCTTTCTTT. This gives the protein CASNDRGPDTEAFF.

This clone was seen a single time. V is TRBV7-2 and J is TRBJ2-3; D is ambiguous. The CDR3 extends over 13 amino acids. The germline gives CDR1 SGHTA, CDR2 FQGNSA. Trimming shortened V by 3 bases and J by 2 bases, and 6 bases separated the two germline ends. The CDR3 region has the DNA TGTGCCAGCAGCTTGGGCCCCACAGATACGCAGTATTTT. Residues: CASSLGPTDTQYF.

The J gene is TRBJ2-5, the V gene TRBV14; unclear D gene. The CDR3 is 15 amino acids. In germline, CDR1 is SGHDN, CDR2 FVKESK. Trimming removed 0 bases from V and 2 bases from J, with 10 bases in between. This chain's CDR3 is CASSQDQYRQETQYF. The CDR3 DNA reads TGTGCCAGCAGCCAAGACCAATACAGACAAGAGACCCAGTACTTC. The full variable domain, with the rest looked up from reference TRBV14 and TRBJ2-5, is EAGVTQFPSHSVIEKGQTVTLRCDPISGHDNLYWYRRVMGKEIKFLLHFVKESKQDESGMPNNRFLAERTGGTYSTLKVQPAELEDSGVYFCASSQDQYRQETQYFGPGTRLLVL.

This chain uses TRBV19 with TRBJ1-2, with 10 nucleotides matching TRBD1. V gave up 9 bases and J gave up 3 bases; unmatched junction bases: 13. The CDR3 sequence is 16 residues long. CDR1 LNHDA and CDR2 SQIVND come from the germline V gene (reference sequence). CDR3 in DNA: TGTGCCAGCAAACGACAGGGGGCGTCTGGCTACTATGGCTACACCTTC. It encodes CASKRQGASGYYGYTF.

The V call is TRBV11-2, the J call TRBJ2-2; tentatively, D is TRBD2 (7 bases). Trimming took 6 bases from V and 5 from J, leaving 16 bases between them. CDR1 is SGHAT and CDR2 is FQNNGV in the germline V gene. The CDR3 runs 15 residues. The CDR3 sequence: CASRSQGGSTGELFF. In DNA form, the CDR3 reads TGTGCCAGCAGATCACAGGGAGGGAGTACCGGGGAGCTGTTTTTT.

This clone was recorded only once. The CDR3 coding sequence is TGTGCCAGCAGCCAAGGACTAGCGGGAGGTTGGGATACGCAGTATTTT. Translated: CASSQGLAGGWDTQYF. This sequence joins TRBV3-1 (or the pseudogene TRBV3-2) and TRBJ2-3; 13 nucleotides agree with TRBD2. V lost 1 base, J lost 6 bases, and 4 bases stayed unmatched. CDR1 and CDR2 (germline): LGHDT, YNNKEL (reference sequence). This CDR3 has 16 amino acids.

The chain is built from TRBV3-1 (or the pseudogene TRBV3-2) and TRBJ1-2; tentatively, D is TRBD1 (5 bases). The V gene lost 7 bases and the J gene lost 4 bases, with 10 bases spanning the gap. Germline loops: CDR1 LGHDT, CDR2 YNNKEL (reference sequence). The CDR3 loop spans 12 amino acids. The CDR3, as DNA: TGTGCCAGCACAGGCACAGGCTATGGCTACACCTTC. Translated, it gives CASTGTGYGYTF.

The chain recombines TRBV9 with TRBJ2-1; D remains unclear. V was shortened by 2 bases and J by 8 bases, with 11 bases between the two germline ends. From germline, CDR1 is SGDLS and CDR2 YYNGEE. CDR3 length equals 13 residues. CDR3: CASSVNSPDEQFF. CDR3 DNA: TGTGCCAGCAGCGTGAACAGCCCGGATGAGCAGTTCTTC.

V usage is TRBV10-3 and J usage is TRBJ1-1; maybe TRBD1 (6 bases). The CDR3 has 14 amino acids. The V end was cut by 6 bases, the J end by 0 bases, with 11 bases between. Germline V CDR1 and CDR2: ENHRY, SYGVKD. The DNA of the CDR3 is TGTGCCATCAGAGGGGACACCATGAACACTGAAGCTTTCTTT. It translates to CAIRGDTMNTEAFF.

J is TRBJ1-1 and V is TRBV6-5; D call uncertain. This CDR3 comprises 12 residues. Looked up from germline, CDR1 is MNHEY and CDR2 is SVGAGI. Trimming removed 8 bases from V and 1 base from J, with 8 bases in between. DNA of the CDR3: TGTGCCAGCTGGGCGAGGAACACTGAAGCTTTCTTT. Translated: CASWARNTEAFF.

This chain links TRBV7-9 with TRBJ2-7, with 12 nucleotides matching TRBD1. Per germline, CDR1 SEHNR and CDR2 FQNEAQ (reference sequence). This CDR3 contains 15 residues. J was trimmed by 5 bases and V by 6 bases; bases with no gene match: 8. The CDR3 DNA sequence: TGTGCCAGCAGGGAGTCAGGGACAGGGGGCAACGAGCAGTACTTC. Its translation: CASRESGTGGNEQYF. Full variable domain (remainder filled in from reference TRBV7-9 and TRBJ2-7): DTGVSQNPRHKITKRGQNVTFRCDPISEHNRLYWYRQTLGQGPEFLTYFQNEAQLEKSRLLSDRFSAERPKGSFSTLEIQRTEQGDSAMYLCASRESGTGGNEQYFGPGTRLTVT.

The chain couples TRBV20-1 to TRBJ2-1; maybe TRBD1 (6 bases). Germline V gives CDR1 DFQATT, CDR2 SNEGSKA (reference sequence). V gave up 3 bases and J gave up 0 bases, with 9 bases separating them. The CDR3 is 14 amino acids. In nucleotides, the CDR3 is TGCAGTGCTAGTCAGGGGAGCTCCTACAATGAGCAGTTCTTC. It encodes CSASQGSSYNEQFF.

DNA for the CDR3: TGTGCCAGCAGCCAAAGGAACCGGGGGAAGGATGAAAAACTGTTTTTT. Its translation: CASSQRNRGKDEKLFF. The chain is built from TRBV4-2 and TRBJ1-4; the D gene is possibly TRBD1 (5 bases). This CDR3 has 16 residues. Trimming removed 2 bases at V and 6 bases at J, with 16 bases between. Germline lookup yields CDR1 LGHNA and CDR2 YNFKEQ.

The chain has TRBV27 and TRBJ1-5; the D gene is possibly TRBD1 (6 bases). CDR1 and CDR2 (germline): MNHEY, SMNVEV (reference sequence). This CDR3 has 14 residues. Between the trimmed V and J ends, which lost 3 bases and 4 bases, there was a span of 10 bases. DNA for the CDR3: TGTGCCAGCAGTTTTGCAGGGGTAAATCAGCCCCAGCATTTT. It is translated as CASSFAGVNQPQHF.

The rearrangement uses TRBV9 and TRBJ1-2, with a weak D call TRBD1 (5 bases). Germline values: CDR1 SGDLS, CDR2 YYNGEE. V shed 0 bases and J shed 5 bases, with 8 bases lying between them. This CDR3 is built from 13 residues. DNA for the CDR3: TGTGCCAGCAGCGTAGAGCCAGGGTATGGCTACACCTTC. Translation gives CASSVEPGYGYTF.

This clone was recorded only once. This chain connects TRBV14 to TRBJ2-7; a weak D match, TRBD2 (6 bases). V gave up 4 bases and J gave up 7 bases, with 17 bases separating them. Looked up from germline, CDR1 is SGHDN and CDR2 is FVKESK. CDR3 length: 14 amino acids. CDR3 loop: CASSLYRDSREQYF. The CDR3 nucleotides are TGTGCCAGCAGCCTCTACCGGGACTCGAGGGAGCAGTACTTC.

The J gene is TRBJ2-1, the V gene TRBV27; the D is unclear. This CDR3 has 16 residues. The germline V gene encodes CDR1 MNHEY and CDR2 SMNVEV (reference sequence). V lost 5 bases and J 0 bases, leaving 14 bases between the germline ends. CDR3 in amino acids: CASSPDFLSSYNEQFF. The DNA of the CDR3 is TGTGCCAGCAGTCCCGACTTCTTAAGCTCCTACAATGAGCAGTTCTTC.

V gene TRBV21-1 combines with J gene TRBJ2-2; no check of the table's D call, TRBD2, against the DNA was made. TRBV21-1 is a recognized pseudogene. This CDR3 contains 14 residues. DNA of the CDR3: TGTGCCAGCAGCAAACTAAGTGACACCGGGGAGCTGTTTTTT. Translating it yields CASSKLSDTGELFF.

The chain recombines TRBV2 with TRBJ2-1; TRBD1 is a possible D gene (6 bases). CDR1 and CDR2 (germline): SNHLY, FYNNEI. The germline V and J ends were trimmed by 2 bases and 6 bases, with 14 bases remaining between them. This CDR3 is 15 amino acids long. DNA for the CDR3: TGTGCCAGCAGTGAAACAGGGATATTTCCCAATGAGCAGTTCTTC. The encoded protein is CASSETGIFPNEQFF.